This note documents a single T cell receptor beta chain sequence. Its antigen target is currently unknown. Qualities for individual bases were not recorded, and no much larger clone is one base off. The data are from a study of shared clonotypes between healthy human individuals (dated by TCRdb to the early 2020s). Background on the whole study: Three men and a couple of women, aged 18 to 49 years, made up the cohort. Libraries were prepared and TCR repertoires were sequenced by different laboratories using diverse techniques, in order to increase sequencing depth and limit assay-specific biases. For each donor, CD4 naive and CD4 memory were each run on three plates, CD8 naive on two plates, and CD8 memory on one plate. The study deeply sequenced blood TCR repertoires of about 5 healthy adults to estimate repertoire size and the extent of clonotype sharing between individuals. Leukapheresis yielded between about 0.94 and 9 billion PBMCs per donor. Here is what the overall study found, with its caveats: Rarefaction of sorted-subset datasets indicated incomplete sequencing despite the large sequencing depth. Clonotypes shared by all four sorted-subset donors showed higher generation probabilities than non-shared clonotypes. Across a handful of donors, roughly 5% of naive CD4, roughly 3.4% of naive CD8, 2% to 2.5% of memory CD4, and over 0.35% of memory CD8 clonotypes were shared. Sampling was limited to blood, and TCR repertoires in tissue likely differ from TCR repertoires in blood. Because the study included only a small number of donors, the genetic and exposure-history diversity represented was limited. Pairwise subsampling indicated that sequencing depth was expected to affect the degree of clonotype sharing among donors. Larger estimated clonotype richness was generally found for naive subsets than for memory subsets.

The donors were healthy, HIV-negative adults who had no recently reported acute infections or vaccinations. Every donor was a Caucasian adult living in Nashville, Tennessee, USA. CD4+ T cells were enriched through magnetic negative selection, after which naive cells were positively selected on CD45RA and the remaining negative fraction served as the memory subset. After blood collection by leukapheresis, PBMCs were isolated using Ficoll-Histopaque density gradient centrifugation and then cryopreserved in the vapor phase of liquid nitrogen. Analytical flow cytometry was used to check the purity and quantity of each magnetically sorted T cell population. From each sorted fraction, genomic DNA was isolated and quantified by UV absorbance on a Nanodrop 2000c. Taken from cysteine to phenylalanine, the CDR3 has 12 residues. CDR3 DNA is the only sequence kept; it has 36 bases, read in frame from the first base. The germline V gene specifies SQVTM as CDR1 and ANQGSEA as CDR2.

TCR CDR3 regions were amplified from genomic DNA by multiplex PCR using the deep immunoSEQ assay. Extracted genomic DNA from each cell subset was spread evenly across all wells of several immunoSEQ 96-well plates, with each plate serving as a replicate. Each replicate PCR for sorted subsets received roughly 200 ng genomic DNA, equal to roughly 29,000 T cell genomes. Purified libraries were measured with a Qubit 3.0 fluorometer, size-checked on a Bioanalyzer 2100, and measured again with the KAPA Library Quantification kit. Every immunoSEQ 96-well plate was sequenced on a dedicated single-read 150-cycle Illumina NextSeq 550 flow cell. As for the authors' bioinformatics: The immunoSEQ output contained only junctional sequences without quality scores, so filtering could not match that applied to full-length reads. Sequences were annotated with PyIR, a Python wrapper for IgBLAST v1.9, using IMGT germline references to assign V/J genes and CDR3. Any read was removed if the V/J assignment was weak (E-value above 1e-6), the CDR3 was missing, or the read contained stop codons, out-of-frame junctions, or ambiguous translated residues. V3J clonotypes were defined by identical inferred V gene, J gene, and CDR3 amino acid sequence. The percentage overlap between two repertoires was calculated by dividing the number of shared unique clonotypes by the size of the smaller repertoire. Richness of each repertoire was evaluated using RTK rarefaction, the Chao1 estimator, and Recon v2.1 estimates of unobserved clonotypes. For all TCRbeta clonotypes obtained by the gDNA method from a few donors, generation probabilities were computed with OLGA. Entries here come from immuneACCESS through TCRdb and include only in-frame sequences with V and J called. Some clones fail to appear in such tables; in the studies checked, an unresolved V gene covers under half of the shortfall, and the cause of the remainder is unknown. That table supplies the V and J calls and clone size; D and trimming were determined from the DNA. A total of 2 million to 3 million clones appear in this sample, approximately 90% of them only once. The ten largest make up around 0.14% of the sample.

The chain joins TRBV29-1 to TRBJ1-2; TRBD1 is a possible D gene, resting on 5 matching bases. Sequencing was carried out using naive CD4+ T cells sorted from blood. The label giving this sample's cell subset or site can be read as: CD45RA+ positively selected. The sequence derives from a young man in good health. DNA sequence: TGCGGCCAGGGAACAGGCGGCTATGGCTACACCTTC. Translated, it reads CGQGTGGYGYTF.